These 13 T cell receptor beta chains originate from one sample sequenced in a study of CD8 T cells in ankylosing spondylitis. TCRdb re-derived calls from the 5' RACE reads in MiXCR, one entry per CDR3 protein. The sample holds about 36,000 distinct CDR3 sequences; under 15% are singletons and the top ten take roughly 32%. Sequenced: synovial fluid, either unsorted or a sorted T cell fraction (not recorded which). Receptors were obtained from a male donor with ankylosing spondylitis.

This rearrangement joins TRBV7-2 to TRBJ2-3, with D tentatively TRBD1 (5 bases). This CDR3 has 13 amino acids. Trimming took 3 bases from V and 6 from J, leaving 10 bases between them. CDR1 is SGHTA, CDR2 FQGNSA, per germline. The CDR3 is CASSFQGVDTQYF. The DNA for the CDR3 is TGTGCCAGCAGCTTCCAGGGTGTGGATACGCAGTATTTT.

CDR3 bases: TGTACCAGCAGAGTAGCAGGGTCCTACAATGAGCAGTTCTTC. This sequence encodes CTSRVAGSYNEQFF. V gene TRBV15 combines with J gene TRBJ2-1; tentative D call: TRBD1 (5 bases). The CDR3 consists of 14 residues. CDR1 LNHNV and CDR2 YYDKDF come from the germline V gene (reference sequence).

The CDR3 reads CASSPPTGKHQETQYF. CDR3 nucleotide sequence: TGTGCCAGCAGCCCTCCTACGGGGAAACACCAAGAGACCCAGTACTTC. The chain joins TRBV9 to TRBJ2-5; the D gene is possibly TRBD2 (5 bases). V was pared by 4 bases and J by 0 bases, with 16 bases between. Germline lookup yields CDR1 SGDLS and CDR2 YYNGEE. CDR3 length: 16 amino acids.

There are a few counts of this clonotype. The chain is built from TRBV28 and TRBJ2-7; D call uncertain. The CDR3 has 15 residues. V was shortened by 3 bases and J by 6 bases, with 18 bases between the two germline ends. CDR1 is MDHEN and CDR2 is SYDVKM in the germline V gene. The CDR3 region is CASSFPRIPPCEQYF. CDR3 DNA: TGTGCCAGCAGTTTCCCTCGGATTCCCCCTTGCGAGCAGTACTTC. Complete variable domain (other parts from reference TRBV28 and TRBJ2-7): DVKVTQSSRYLVKRTGEKVFLECVQDMDHENMFWYRQDPGLGLRLIYFSYDVKMKEKGDIPEGYSVSREKKERFSLILESASTNQTSMYLCASSFPRIPPCEQYFGPGTRLTVT.

This clonotype was detected a few times. The V call is TRBV7-8, the J call TRBJ1-5; no reliable D call. CDR1 SGHVS and CDR2 FQNEAQ come from the germline V gene. This CDR3 spans 15 amino acids. The V gene lost 6 bases and the J gene lost 1 base, with 13 bases spanning the gap. The CDR3: CASRLTGRSNQPQHF. The CDR3 bases are TGTGCCAGCAGGTTAACCGGACGCAGCAATCAGCCCCAGCATTTT.

V is TRBV15 and J is TRBJ1-1, with D perhaps TRBD1 (6 bases). The CDR3 runs to 16 residues. Germline CDR1 is LNHNV and CDR2 is YYDKDF (reference sequence). Trimming stripped 2 bases from V and 1 base from J, with 14 bases between. The CDR3 sequence is CATSRLTGTPNTEAFF. The CDR3 DNA reads TGTGCCACCAGCAGACTAACCGGGACACCGAACACTGAAGCTTTCTTT. The whole variable domain, filled in from reference TRBV15 and TRBJ1-1, reads DAMVIQNPRYQVTQFGKPVTLSCSQTLNHNVMYWYQQKSSQAPKLLFHYYDKDFNNEADTPDNFQSRRPNTSFCFLDIRSPGLGDTAMYLCATSRLTGTPNTEAFFGQGTRLTVV.

This chain connects TRBV6-5 to TRBJ2-3; D possibly corresponds to TRBD1 (6 bases). From germline, CDR1 is MNHEY and CDR2 SVGAGI. The CDR3 sequence is 15 residues long. With 0 bases removed from V and 2 bases from J, the gap between germline ends came to 9 bases. CDR3 nucleotides: TGTGCCAGCAGTTACTCGGGACACCCCACAGATACGCAGTATTTT. It yields the protein CASSYSGHPTDTQYF.

The V call is TRBV12-3 or TRBV12-4, the J call TRBJ2-1; TRBD2 aligns across 13 bases. CDR3 length equals 16 residues. V shed 6 bases and J 6 bases; nucleotides not matched to a gene: 8. DNA for the CDR3: TGTGCCAGCAGGGTAAGACTAGCGGGGGGACGCAATGAGCAGTTCTTC. Protein product: CASRVRLAGGRNEQFF.

In this sample, this clonotype turned up a few times. The rearrangement joins TRBV20-1 to TRBJ2-7; perhaps TRBD2 as D (6 bases). Trimming took off 1 base at V and 5 bases at J, with 21 bases between the two ends. The length of the CDR3 is 16 residues. CDR1 is DFQATT, CDR2 SNEGSKA, per germline (reference sequence). In DNA, the CDR3 is TGCAGTGCTAGAGCTTATGGGGGAGGTTGGGTCGACGAGCAGTACTTC. Its protein product is CSARAYGGGWVDEQYF.

This clonotype has at least ten counts. The chain combines TRBV28 with TRBJ1-5, with 10 bases aligning to TRBD1. Germline V CDR1 and CDR2: MDHEN, SYDVKM. This CDR3 has 16 amino acids. Germline trimming cut 7 bases from V and 5 bases from J; bases unmatched to any gene: 11. CDR3 in DNA: TGTGCCAGCACCCTAGTAGGACAGGGGGTCGATCAGCCCCAGCATTTT. Protein sequence: CASTLVGQGVDQPQHF.

The CDR3 bases are TGCAGTGCTAGTACTAGCGGGTACAATGAGCAGTTCTTC. It encodes CSASTSGYNEQFF. This chain uses TRBV20-1 with TRBJ2-1; 9 nucleotides line up with TRBD2. Germline trimming cut 3 bases from V and 4 bases from J; bases unmatched to any gene: 1. The CDR3 is 13 amino acids. Germline V CDR1 and CDR2: DFQATT, SNEGSKA (reference sequence).

This clonotype was detected a few times. This chain uses TRBV7-8 with TRBJ2-1; perhaps TRBD2 as D (6 bases). The germline V and J ends were trimmed by 4 bases and 6 bases, with 22 bases remaining between them. The CDR3 extends over 17 amino acids. Germline CDR1 is SGHVS and CDR2 is FQNEAQ. The DNA for the CDR3 is TGTGCCAGCAGCTCCCTCTTTGACGCGGGATTTAGCAATGAGCAGTTCTTC. The encoded protein is CASSSLFDAGFSNEQFF.

This clonotype came up a few times. The V gene is TRBV15, the J gene TRBJ2-7; 7 nucleotides line up with TRBD2. The CDR3 length is 14 residues. V lost 5 bases, J lost 3 bases, and 7 bases stayed unmatched. Germline assignment: CDR1 LNHNV and CDR2 YYDKDF (reference sequence). The CDR3 here is CATSPSTSSYEQYF. The DNA for the CDR3 is TGTGCCACCAGCCCTTCGACTAGCAGCTACGAGCAGTACTTC. The complete variable domain, with remaining parts taken from reference TRBV15 and TRBJ2-7, reads DAMVIQNPRYQVTQFGKPVTLSCSQTLNHNVMYWYQQKSSQAPKLLFHYYDKDFNNEADTPDNFQSRRPNTSFCFLDIRSPGLGDTAMYLCATSPSTSSYEQYFGPGTRLTVT.